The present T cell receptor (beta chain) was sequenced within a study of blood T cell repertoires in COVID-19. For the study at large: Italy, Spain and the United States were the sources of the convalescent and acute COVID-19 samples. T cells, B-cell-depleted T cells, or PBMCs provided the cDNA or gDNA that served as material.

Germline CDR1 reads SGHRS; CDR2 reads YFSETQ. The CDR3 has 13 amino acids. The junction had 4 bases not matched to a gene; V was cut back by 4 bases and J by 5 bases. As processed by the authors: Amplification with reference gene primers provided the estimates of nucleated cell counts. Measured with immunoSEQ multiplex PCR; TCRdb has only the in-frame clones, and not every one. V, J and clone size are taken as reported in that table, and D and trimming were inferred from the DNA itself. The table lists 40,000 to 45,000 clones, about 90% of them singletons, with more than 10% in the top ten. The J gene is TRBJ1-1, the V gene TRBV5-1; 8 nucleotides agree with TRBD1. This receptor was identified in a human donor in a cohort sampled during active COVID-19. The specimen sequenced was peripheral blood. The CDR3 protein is CASSLHRGTEAFF. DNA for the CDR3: TGCGCCAGCAGCCTACACAGGGGGACTGAAGCTTTCTTT. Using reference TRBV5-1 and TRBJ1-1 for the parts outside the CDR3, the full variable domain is KAGVTQTPRYLIKTRGQQVTLSCSPISGHRSVSWYQQTPGQGLQFLFEYFSETQRNKGNFPGRFSGRQFSNSRSEMNVSTLELGDSALYLCASSLHRGTEAFFGQGTRLTVV.